The T cell receptor beta chain described here comes from a study of shared clonotypes between healthy human individuals. Study-wide results and caveats: Among donors, the sharing of clonotypes was expected to be influenced by sequencing depth.

CDR1 SGHAT and CDR2 FQNNGV come from the germline V gene. V gave up 3 bases and J gave up 0 bases, with 7 bases separating them. This CDR3 region has 14 residues. Investigators spread the genomic DNA of each subset evenly over several immunoSEQ plates. TCRdb's table, derived via immunoSEQ multiplex PCR, lists solely in-frame clones and lacks some. The sample holds around 500,000 clones, 79% seen once. This clone was picked up a small number of times. Antigen unknown. This sample also contains other DNA sequences that code for the same CDR3. Each of the donors was a healthy adult who was HIV-negative and had not had a recent acute infection or vaccination. Roughly 90 million PBMCs served as the genomic DNA source for unsorted samples.

The sample comprised PBMCs. This chain connects TRBV11-2 to TRBJ2-3; possible D gene TRBD1, 5 bases. The sequence derives from a woman in her thirties or forties in good health. Some clones in this sample may be carry-over from other donors' samples. The CDR3 nucleotides read TGTGCCAGCAGCTTTTCAGGGAGCACAGATACGCAGTATTTT. Translating gives CASSFSGSTDTQYF. Supplemented by reference TRBV11-2 and TRBJ2-3, the full variable domain reads EAGVAQSPRYKIIEKRQSVAFWCNPISGHATLYWYQQILGQGPKLLIQFQNNGVVDDSQLPKDRFSAERLKGVDSTLKIQPAKLEDSAVYLCASSFSGSTDTQYFGPGTRLTVL.